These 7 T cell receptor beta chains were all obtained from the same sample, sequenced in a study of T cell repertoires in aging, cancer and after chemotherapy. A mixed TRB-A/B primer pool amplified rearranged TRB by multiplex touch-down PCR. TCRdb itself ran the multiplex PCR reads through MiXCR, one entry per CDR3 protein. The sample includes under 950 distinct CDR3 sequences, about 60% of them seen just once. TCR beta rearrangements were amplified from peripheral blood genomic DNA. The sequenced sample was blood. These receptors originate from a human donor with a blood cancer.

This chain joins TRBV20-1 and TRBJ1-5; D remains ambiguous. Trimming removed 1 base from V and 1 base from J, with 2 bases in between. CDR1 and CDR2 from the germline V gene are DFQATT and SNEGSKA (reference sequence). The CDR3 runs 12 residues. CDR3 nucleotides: TGCAGTGCTAGAGGGAGCAATCAGCCCCAGCATTTT. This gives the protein CSARGSNQPQHF.

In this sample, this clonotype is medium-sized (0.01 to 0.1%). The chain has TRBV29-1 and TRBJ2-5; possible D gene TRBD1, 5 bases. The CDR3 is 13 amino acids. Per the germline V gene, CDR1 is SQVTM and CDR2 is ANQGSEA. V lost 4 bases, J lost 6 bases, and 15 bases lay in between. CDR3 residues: CSVAPGSGKTQYF. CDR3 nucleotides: TGCAGCGTTGCCCCAGGGTCAGGGAAGACCCAGTACTTC.

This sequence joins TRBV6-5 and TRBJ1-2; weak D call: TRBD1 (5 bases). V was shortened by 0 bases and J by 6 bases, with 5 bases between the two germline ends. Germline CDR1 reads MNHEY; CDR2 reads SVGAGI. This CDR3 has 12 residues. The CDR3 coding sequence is TGTGCCAGCAGTTACTCAGGGGATGGCTACACCTTC. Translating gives CASSYSGDGYTF.

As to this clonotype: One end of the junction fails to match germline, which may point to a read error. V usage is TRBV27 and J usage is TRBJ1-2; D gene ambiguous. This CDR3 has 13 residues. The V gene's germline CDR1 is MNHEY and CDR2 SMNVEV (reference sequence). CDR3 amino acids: CATSDNDSSGYTF. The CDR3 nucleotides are TGTGCCACCAGTGATAATGATAGTAGTGGCTACACCTTC.

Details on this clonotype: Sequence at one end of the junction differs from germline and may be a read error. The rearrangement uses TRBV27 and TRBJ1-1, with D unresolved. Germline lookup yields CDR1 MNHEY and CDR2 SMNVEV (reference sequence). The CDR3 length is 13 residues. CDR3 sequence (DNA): TGTGCCATCAGTGTAGGTCAATTCACAGAAGCTTTCTTT. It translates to CAISVGQFTEAFF.

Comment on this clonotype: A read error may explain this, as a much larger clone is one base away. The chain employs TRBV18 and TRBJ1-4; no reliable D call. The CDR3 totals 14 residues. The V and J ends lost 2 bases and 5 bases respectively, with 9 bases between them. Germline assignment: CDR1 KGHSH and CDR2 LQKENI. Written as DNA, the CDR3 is TGTGCCAGCTCACCAGGGCAGAGGAATGAAAAACTGTTTTTT. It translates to CASSPGQRNEKLFF. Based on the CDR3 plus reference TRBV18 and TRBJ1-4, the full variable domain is NAGVMQNPRHLVRRRGQEARLRCSPMKGHSHVYWYRQLPEEGLKFMVYLQKENIIDESGMPKERFSAEFPKEGPSILRIQQVVRGDSAAYFCASSPGQRNEKLFFGSGTQLSVL.

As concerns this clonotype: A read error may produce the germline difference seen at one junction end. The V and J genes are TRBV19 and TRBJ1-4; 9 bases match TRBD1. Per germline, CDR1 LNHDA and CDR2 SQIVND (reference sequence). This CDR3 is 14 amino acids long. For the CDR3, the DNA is TGTCCCAGTAGTATGACAGGGGGACAGGAAAAACTGTTTTTT. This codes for CPSSMTGGQEKLFF.